This is a list of T cell receptor beta chains from one sample in a study of beta chain features in type 1 diabetes. Method: immunoSEQ multiplex PCR; TCRdb's copy keeps in-frame clones and lacks some. Here the sample spans 150,000 or so clones, just over 9% being singletons. Sequenced material: central memory CD4+ T cells from blood. The source is a woman younger than 35 in good health. Both conserved end residues are part of each CDR3. D genes are given only for firm matches. For some rows the clone size is stated as once, few or many, or as a class when expanded; others skip it.

D	V	size	length	J	CDR3	DNA
TRBD2	TRBV9	NA	15	TRBJ2-3	CASSARLASTDTQYF	TGTGCCAGCAGCGCCCGACTAGCTAGCACAGATACGCAGTATTTT
NA	TRBV5-1	NA	14	TRBJ2-5	CASSSATGEETQYF	TGCGCCAGCAGCTCCGCGACAGGTGAAGAGACCCAGTACTTC
NA	TRBV6-1	NA	11	TRBJ1-1	CASIMNTEAFF	TGTGCCAGCATAATGAACACTGAAGCTTTCTTT
TRBD1	TRBV19	NA	13	TRBJ2-7	CANPRRTGYEQYF	TGTGCCAACCCCCGGAGGACAGGCTACGAGCAGTACTTC
NA	TRBV27	NA	13	TRBJ2-1	CASSATRDNEQFF	TGTGCCAGCAGTGCCACCCGGGACAATGAGCAGTTCTTC
TRBD1	TRBV6-5	few	15	TRBJ2-3	CASSWDRASTDTQYF	TGTGCCAGCAGTTGGGACAGGGCTAGCACAGATACGCAGTATTTT
TRBD2	TRBV7-8	NA	15	TRBJ2-3	CASSSREGSTDTQYF	TGTGCCAGCAGCTCTCGGGAGGGTAGTACAGATACGCAGTATTTT
NA	TRBV19	few	13	TRBJ1-2	CASSVQGDYGYTF	TGTGCCAGTAGTGTACAGGGAGACTATGGCTACACCTTC
NA	TRBV5-6	NA	15	TRBJ2-5	CASSLGQAGSGTQYF	TGTGCCAGCAGCTTGGGACAGGCGGGTTCAGGGACCCAGTACTTC
NA	TRBV5-1	many	12	TRBJ2-2	CASSSTYGELFF	TGCGCCAGCAGCTCAACATACGGGGAGCTGTTTTTT
TRBD2	TRBV6-5	few	14	TRBJ2-7	CASNVRLAGVEQYF	TGTGCCAGCAACGTCAGACTAGCGGGAGTCGAGCAGTACTTC
NA	TRBV30	few	13	TRBJ1-1	CAWAQGQNTEAFF	TGTGCCTGGGCCCAGGGGCAGAACACTGAAGCTTTCTTT
TRBD1	TRBV2	NA	13	TRBJ1-1	CASMRDSNTEAFF	TGTGCCAGCATGCGGGACAGCAACACTGAAGCTTTCTTT
NA	TRBV4-2	few	16	TRBJ2-2	CASSGQRAQNTGELFF	TGTGCCAGTTCTGGGCAGCGGGCCCAGAACACCGGGGAGCTGTTTTTT
TRBD2	TRBV5-4	few	16	TRBJ2-5	CASSSTSGAAGETQYF	TGTGCCAGCAGCTCCACTAGCGGGGCGGCTGGAGAGACCCAGTACTTC
NA	TRBV7-2	many	12	TRBJ2-3	CASSLVRDTQYF	TGTGCCAGCAGCCTTGTTCGGGATACGCAGTATTTT
TRBD2	TRBV30	few	15	TRBJ2-3	CAHRASGGKGDTQYF	TGTGCCCACAGGGCTAGCGGGGGAAAGGGAGATACGCAGTATTTT
NA	TRBV5-1	NA	14	TRBJ2-7	CASSTHLTVYEQYF	TGCGCCAGCAGCACCCACCTGACAGTCTACGAGCAGTACTTC
TRBD1	TRBV11-2	NA	14	TRBJ1-2	CASSEGQGNYGYTF	TGTGCCAGCAGCGAGGGACAGGGGAACTATGGCTACACCTTC
TRBD1	TRBV28	NA	14	TRBJ1-2	CASSLLDRSGGYTF	TGTGCCAGCAGTTTATTGGACAGGAGTGGTGGCTACACCTTC
NA	TRBV10-1	NA	13	TRBJ1-1	CASSEQGNTEAFF	TGCGCCAGCAGTGAACAGGGGAACACTGAAGCTTTCTTT
NA	TRBV6-5	many	12	TRBJ1-1	CASSRDNTEAFF	TGTGCCAGCAGTCGAGATAACACTGAAGCTTTCTTT
NA	TRBV5-1	NA	14	TRBJ1-1	CASSQDTPNTEAFF	TGCGCCAGCAGCCAGGACACCCCCAACACTGAAGCTTTCTTT
NA	TRBV7-2	few	15	TRBJ1-2	CASSLGQGISYGYTF	TGTGCCAGCAGCTTAGGGCAGGGCATCAGCTATGGCTACACCTTC
NA	TRBV4-3	NA	17	TRBJ1-3	CASSQERLGAGGNTIYF	TGCGCCAGCAGCCAAGAACGGCTGGGGGCAGGAGGAAACACCATATATTTT
TRBD1	TRBV5-6	few	17	TRBJ2-5	CASSLARTGRSRETQYF	TGTGCCAGCAGCTTGGCTAGGACAGGGCGGAGTAGGGAGACCCAGTACTTC
NA	TRBV29-1	few	13	TRBJ2-3	CSVEVDYTDTQYF	TGCAGCGTTGAAGTAGATTACACAGATACGCAGTATTTT
NA	TRBV6-6	NA	15	TRBJ1-5	CASSYNQGGNQPQHF	TGTGCCAGCAGTTACAACCAGGGTGGCAATCAGCCCCAGCATTTT
NA	TRBV4-1	NA	15	TRBJ1-6	CASSQAGGENSPLHF	TGCGCCAGCAGCCAAGCTGGGGGGGAAAATTCACCCCTCCACTTT
NA	TRBV6-1	few	14	TRBJ1-1	CASSTSGTNTEAFF	TGTGCCAGCAGCACGAGCGGGACTAACACTGAAGCTTTCTTT
NA	TRBV6-5	few	15	TRBJ1-3	CASSRTWLSGNTIYF	TGTGCCAGCAGCCGTACATGGCTCTCTGGAAACACCATATATTTT
TRBD2	TRBV30	few	13	TRBJ2-5	CACGLAGAETQYF	TGTGCCTGTGGGCTAGCGGGAGCAGAGACCCAGTACTTC
NA	TRBV14	NA	15	TRBJ2-7	CASSLRHTVTYEQYF	TGTGCCAGCAGCCTACGACATACGGTGACCTACGAGCAGTACTTC
TRBD1	TRBV2	few	12	TRBJ1-2	CATVGTERGYTF	TGTGCCACCGTCGGGACAGAGCGTGGCTACACCTTC
NA	TRBV14	few	15	TRBJ2-1	CASSQYRDPGNEQFF	TGTGCCAGCAGCCAATACCGGGATCCGGGCAATGAGCAGTTCTTC
NA	TRBV18	few	15	TRBJ1-2	CASSPDPTRDAGYTF	TGTGCCAGCTCACCCGACCCGACCAGGGATGCCGGCTACACCTTC
TRBD1	TRBV5-1	few	18	TRBJ2-6	CASSTPRDRGSEANVLTF	TGCGCCAGCAGTACCCCACGGGACAGGGGTTCGGAGGCCAACGTCCTGACTTTC
TRBD1	TRBV7-9	many	17	TRBJ2-5	CASSRPQGAESGETQYF	TGTGCCAGCAGCCGGCCGCAGGGGGCCGAATCAGGAGAGACCCAGTACTTC
TRBD2	TRBV4-2	NA	15	TRBJ2-7	CASSQSLAGNYEQYF	TGTGCCAGCAGCCAAAGTCTAGCGGGGAACTACGAGCAGTACTTC
TRBD1	TRBV28	few	15	TRBJ1-6	CASSAGQGSDSPLHF	TGTGCCAGCAGTGCCGGACAGGGGAGCGATTCACCCCTCCACTTT
TRBD2	TRBV29-1	many	13	TRBJ2-1	CSGERENRNEQFF	TGCAGCGGCGAGCGGGAGAATCGCAATGAGCAGTTCTTC
TRBD1	TRBV27	NA	14	TRBJ1-4	CASSGQGGNEKLFF	TGTGCCAGCAGTGGACAGGGGGGAAATGAAAAACTGTTTTTT
NA	TRBV11-2	NA	14	TRBJ2-3	CASSLGQVADTQYF	TGTGCCAGCAGCTTAGGACAGGTCGCAGATACGCAGTATTTT
TRBD2	TRBV11-3	few	15	TRBJ2-1	CASSLAPSLAAEQFF	TGTGCCAGCAGCTTAGCCCCCTCTCTAGCGGCTGAGCAGTTCTTC
NA	TRBV6-6	NA	16	TRBJ1-3	CASSSGQPLRGNTIYF	TGTGCCAGCAGTTCCGGACAGCCTCTACGAGGAAACACCATATATTTT